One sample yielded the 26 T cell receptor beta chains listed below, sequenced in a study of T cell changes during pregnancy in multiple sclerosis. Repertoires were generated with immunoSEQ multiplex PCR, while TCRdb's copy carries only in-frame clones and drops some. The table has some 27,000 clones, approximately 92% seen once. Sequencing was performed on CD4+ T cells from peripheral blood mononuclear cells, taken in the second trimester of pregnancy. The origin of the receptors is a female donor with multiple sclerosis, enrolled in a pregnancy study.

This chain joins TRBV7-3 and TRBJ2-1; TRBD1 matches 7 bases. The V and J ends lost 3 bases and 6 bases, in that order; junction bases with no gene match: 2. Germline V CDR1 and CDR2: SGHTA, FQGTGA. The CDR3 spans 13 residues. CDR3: CASSFSGGNEQFF. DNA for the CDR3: TGTGCCAGCAGCTTTTCAGGGGGCAATGAGCAGTTCTTC.

CDR3 DNA sequence: TGTGCCAGCAGCTCCCGAGGGATCCTTACCTACGAGCAGTACTTC. Translated, it gives CASSSRGILTYEQYF. V gene TRBV7-8 combines with J gene TRBJ2-7; possibly TRBD2 for D (5 bases). Trimming pared 4 bases from V and 2 bases from J, leaving 15 bases between. This CDR3 is built from 15 residues. Germline V gene data show CDR1 as SGHVS and CDR2 as FQNEAQ.

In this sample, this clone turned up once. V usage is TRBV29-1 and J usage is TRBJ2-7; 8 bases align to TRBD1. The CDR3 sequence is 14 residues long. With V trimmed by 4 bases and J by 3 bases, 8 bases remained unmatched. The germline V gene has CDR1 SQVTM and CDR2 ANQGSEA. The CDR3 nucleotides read TGCAGCGTTGTCTCAAGGGACAGGCGCTACGAGCAGTACTTC. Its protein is CSVVSRDRRYEQYF.

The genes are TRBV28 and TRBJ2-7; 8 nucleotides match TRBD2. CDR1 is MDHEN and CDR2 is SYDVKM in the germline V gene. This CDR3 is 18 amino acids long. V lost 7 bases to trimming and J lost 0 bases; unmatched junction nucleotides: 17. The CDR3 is CASTPGGSGGSSSYEQYF. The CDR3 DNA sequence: TGTGCCAGCACCCCGGGTGGAAGCGGGGGCTCAAGCTCCTACGAGCAGTACTTC. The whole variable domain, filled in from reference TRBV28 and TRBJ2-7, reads DVKVTQSSRYLVKRTGEKVFLECVQDMDHENMFWYRQDPGLGLRLIYFSYDVKMKEKGDIPEGYSVSREKKERFSLILESASTNQTSMYLCASTPGGSGGSSSYEQYFGPGTRLTVT.

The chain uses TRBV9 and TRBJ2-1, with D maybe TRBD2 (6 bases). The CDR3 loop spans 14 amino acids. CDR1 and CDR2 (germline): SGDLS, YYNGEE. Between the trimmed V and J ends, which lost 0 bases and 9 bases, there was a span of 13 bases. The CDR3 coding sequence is TGTGCCAGCAGCGTAGACCCGCGGCGGGGTGAGCAGTTCTTC. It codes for CASSVDPRRGEQFF.

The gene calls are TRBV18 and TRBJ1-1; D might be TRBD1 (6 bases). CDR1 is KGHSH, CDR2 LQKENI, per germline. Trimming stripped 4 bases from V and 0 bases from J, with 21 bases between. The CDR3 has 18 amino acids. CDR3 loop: CASSRLLRPQGLNTEAFF. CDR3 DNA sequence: TGTGCCAGCTCACGACTTCTACGACCACAGGGCTTGAACACTGAAGCTTTCTTT.

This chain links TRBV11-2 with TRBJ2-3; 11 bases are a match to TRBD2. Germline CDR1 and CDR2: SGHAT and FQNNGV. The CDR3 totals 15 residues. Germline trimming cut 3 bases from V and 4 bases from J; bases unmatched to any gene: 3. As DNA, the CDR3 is TGTGCCAGCAGCTTTAGCGGGGGGGCCGCAGATACGCAGTATTTT. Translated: CASSFSGGAADTQYF.

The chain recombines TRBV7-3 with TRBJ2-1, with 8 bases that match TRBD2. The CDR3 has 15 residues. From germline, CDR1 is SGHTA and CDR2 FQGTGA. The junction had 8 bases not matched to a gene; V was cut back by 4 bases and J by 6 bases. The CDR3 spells CASSSGGARINEQFF. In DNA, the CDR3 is TGTGCCAGCAGCTCGGGGGGGGCGCGGATCAATGAGCAGTTCTTC.

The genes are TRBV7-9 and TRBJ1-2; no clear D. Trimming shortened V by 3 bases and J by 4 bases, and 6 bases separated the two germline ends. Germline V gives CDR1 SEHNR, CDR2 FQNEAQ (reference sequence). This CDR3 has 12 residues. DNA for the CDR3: TGTGCCAGCAGCTTCAGGCCCTATGGCTACACCTTC. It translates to CASSFRPYGYTF.

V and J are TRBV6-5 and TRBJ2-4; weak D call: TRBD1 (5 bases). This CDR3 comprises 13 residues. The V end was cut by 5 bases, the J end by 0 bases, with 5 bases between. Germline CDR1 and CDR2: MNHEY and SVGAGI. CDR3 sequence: CASSTGAKNIQYF. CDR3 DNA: TGTGCCAGCAGTACAGGAGCCAAAAACATTCAGTACTTC.

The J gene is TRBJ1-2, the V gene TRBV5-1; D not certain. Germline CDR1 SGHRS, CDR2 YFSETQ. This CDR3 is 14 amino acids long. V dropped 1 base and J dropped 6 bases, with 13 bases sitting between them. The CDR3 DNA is TGCGCCAGCAGCTTGACGGCAGGTCCTAATGGCTACACCTTC. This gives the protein CASSLTAGPNGYTF.

In DNA, the CDR3 is TGTGCCAGCAGTACAGGTCAGAACACTGAAGCTTTCTTT. Translated: CASSTGQNTEAFF. The chain employs TRBV2 and TRBJ1-1; possibly TRBD1 for D (5 bases). Germline V gene lookup returns CDR1 SNHLY and CDR2 FYNNEI. The V gene lost 5 bases and the J gene lost 1 base, with 8 bases spanning the gap. The CDR3 extends over 13 amino acids.

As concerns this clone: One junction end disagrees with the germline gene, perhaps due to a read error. CDR3 residues: CSVEVHSTGLF. CDR3 nucleotide sequence: TGCAGCGTTGAAGTTCATTCGACAGGCCTCTTC. V gene TRBV29-1 combines with J gene TRBJ1-2, with a tentative D call TRBD1 (6 bases). The CDR3 extends over 11 amino acids. Germline values: CDR1 SQVTM, CDR2 ANQGSEA.

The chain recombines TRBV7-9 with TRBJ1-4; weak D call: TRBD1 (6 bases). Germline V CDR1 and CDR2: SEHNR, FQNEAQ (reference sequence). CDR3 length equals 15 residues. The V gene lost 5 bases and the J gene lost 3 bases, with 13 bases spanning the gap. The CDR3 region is CASSAHRVANEKLFF. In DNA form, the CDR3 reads TGTGCCAGCAGCGCCCACAGGGTGGCTAATGAAAAACTGTTTTTT.

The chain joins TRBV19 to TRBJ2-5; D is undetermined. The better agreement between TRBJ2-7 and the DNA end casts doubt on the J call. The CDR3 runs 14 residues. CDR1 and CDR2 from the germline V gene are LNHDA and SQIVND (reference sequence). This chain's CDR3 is CASTLTPDSYEQYF. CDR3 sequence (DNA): TGTGCCAGTACCTTGACACCGGACTCCTACGAGCAGTACTTC.

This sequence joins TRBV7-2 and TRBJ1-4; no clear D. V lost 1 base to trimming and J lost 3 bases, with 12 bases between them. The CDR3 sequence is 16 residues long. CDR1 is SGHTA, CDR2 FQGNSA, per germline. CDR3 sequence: CASSLEPGWANEKLFF. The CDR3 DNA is TGTGCCAGCAGCTTAGAACCGGGATGGGCTAATGAAAAACTGTTTTTT. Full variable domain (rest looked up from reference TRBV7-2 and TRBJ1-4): GAGVSQSPSNKVTEKGKDVELRCDPISGHTALYWYRQSLGQGLEFLIYFQGNSAPDKSGLPSDRFSAERTGGSVSTLTIQRTQQEDSAVYLCASSLEPGWANEKLFFGSGTQLSVL.

The CDR3 DNA sequence: TGCGCCAGCAGCCAGGTCGGTTCCAATCAGCCCCAGCATTTT. Its protein is CASSQVGSNQPQHF. The chain links TRBV4-3 to TRBJ1-5; D call uncertain. Germline CDR1 and CDR2: LGHNA and YSLEER. The CDR3 sequence is 14 residues long. The V end was cut by 3 bases, the J end by 3 bases, with 9 bases between.

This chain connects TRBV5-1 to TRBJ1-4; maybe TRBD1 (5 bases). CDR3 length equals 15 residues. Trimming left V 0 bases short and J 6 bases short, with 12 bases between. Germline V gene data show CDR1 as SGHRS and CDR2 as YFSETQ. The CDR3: CASSLEGFADEKLFF. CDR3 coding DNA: TGCGCCAGCAGCTTGGAGGGGTTTGCTGATGAAAAACTGTTTTTT.

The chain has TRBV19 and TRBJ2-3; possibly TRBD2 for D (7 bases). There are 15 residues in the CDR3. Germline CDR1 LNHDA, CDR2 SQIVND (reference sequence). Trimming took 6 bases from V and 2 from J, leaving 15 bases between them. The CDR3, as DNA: TGTGCCAGTAGGAGGGGGGGGTACTACACAGATACGCAGTATTTT. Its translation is CASRRGGYYTDTQYF.

The chain's CDR3 is CASSSQGTGLYEQYF. The DNA for the CDR3 is TGTGCCAGCAGTTCACAGGGGACAGGTCTATACGAGCAGTACTTC. This chain joins TRBV6-6 and TRBJ2-7; 8 positions agree with TRBD1. The germline V gene encodes CDR1 MNHNY and CDR2 SVGAGI (reference sequence). J was trimmed by 4 bases and V by 4 bases; bases with no gene match: 9. The CDR3 is 15 residues long.

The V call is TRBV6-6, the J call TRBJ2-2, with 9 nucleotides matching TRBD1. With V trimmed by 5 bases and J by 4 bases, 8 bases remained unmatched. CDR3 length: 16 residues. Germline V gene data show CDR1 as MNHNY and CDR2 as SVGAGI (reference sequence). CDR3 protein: CASSKPGQGLTGELFF. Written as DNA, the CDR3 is TGTGCCAGCAGTAAACCGGGACAGGGCCTCACCGGGGAGCTGTTTTTT.

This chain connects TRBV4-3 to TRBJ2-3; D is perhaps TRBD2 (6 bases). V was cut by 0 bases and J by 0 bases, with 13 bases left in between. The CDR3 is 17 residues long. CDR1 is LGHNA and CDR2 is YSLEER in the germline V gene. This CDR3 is CASSQEGWRGSTDTQYF. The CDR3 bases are TGCGCCAGCAGCCAAGAGGGGTGGCGGGGTAGCACAGATACGCAGTATTTT.

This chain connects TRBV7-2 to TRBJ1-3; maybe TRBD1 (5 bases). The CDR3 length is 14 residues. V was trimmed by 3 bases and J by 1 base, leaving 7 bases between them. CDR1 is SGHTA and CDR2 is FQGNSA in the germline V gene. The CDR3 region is CASSLGTSGNTIYF. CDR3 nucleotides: TGTGCCAGCAGCTTGGGGACTTCTGGAAACACCATATATTTT. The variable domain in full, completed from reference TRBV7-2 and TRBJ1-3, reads GAGVSQSPSNKVTEKGKDVELRCDPISGHTALYWYRQSLGQGLEFLIYFQGNSAPDKSGLPSDRFSAERTGGSVSTLTIQRTQQEDSAVYLCASSLGTSGNTIYFGEGSWLTVV.

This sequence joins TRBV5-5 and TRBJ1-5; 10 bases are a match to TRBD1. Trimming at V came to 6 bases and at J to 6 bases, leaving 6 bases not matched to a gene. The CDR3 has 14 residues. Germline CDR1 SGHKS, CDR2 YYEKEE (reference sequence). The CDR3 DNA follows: TGTGCCAGCACCGGGACAGGGGTTGGTCAGCCCCAGCATTTT. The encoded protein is CASTGTGVGQPQHF. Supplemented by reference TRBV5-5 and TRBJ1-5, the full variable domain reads DAGVTQSPTHLIKTRGQQVTLRCSPISGHKSVSWYQQVLGQGPQFIFQYYEKEERGRGNFPDRFSARQFPNYSSELNVNALLLGDSALYLCASTGTGVGQPQHFGDGTRLSIL.

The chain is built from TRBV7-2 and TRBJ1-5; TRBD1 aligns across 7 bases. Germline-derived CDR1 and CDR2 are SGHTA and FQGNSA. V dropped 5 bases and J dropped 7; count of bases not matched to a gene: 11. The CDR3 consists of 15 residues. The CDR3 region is CASSPPDRARQPQHF. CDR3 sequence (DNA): TGTGCCAGCAGCCCCCCCGACAGGGCTAGGCAGCCCCAGCATTTT.

CDR3 loop: CAGGRLYGYTF. CDR3 coding DNA: TGTGCCGGGGGCCGTCTCTATGGCTACACCTTC. The chain employs TRBV30 and TRBJ1-2; tentative D call: TRBD1 (6 bases). Germline CDR1 reads GTSNPN; CDR2 reads SVGIG (reference sequence). CDR3 length: 11 residues. V lost 8 bases and J 4 bases, leaving 11 bases between the germline ends.